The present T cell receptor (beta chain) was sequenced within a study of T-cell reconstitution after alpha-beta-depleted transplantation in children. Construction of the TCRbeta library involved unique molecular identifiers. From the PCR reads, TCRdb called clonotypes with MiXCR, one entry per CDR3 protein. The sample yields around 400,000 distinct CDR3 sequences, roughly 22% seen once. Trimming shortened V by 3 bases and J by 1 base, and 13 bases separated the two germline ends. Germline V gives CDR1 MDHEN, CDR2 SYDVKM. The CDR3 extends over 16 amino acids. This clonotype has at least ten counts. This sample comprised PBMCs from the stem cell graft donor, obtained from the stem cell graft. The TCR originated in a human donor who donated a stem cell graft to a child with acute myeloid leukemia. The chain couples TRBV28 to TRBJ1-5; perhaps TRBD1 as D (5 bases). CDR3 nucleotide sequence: TGTGCCAGCAGTTTTGAGGGGTTATGGAGCAATCAGCCCCAGCATTTT. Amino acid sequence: CASSFEGLWSNQPQHF.